A single sample gave rise to the 31 T cell receptor beta chains below, sequenced in a study of shared clonotypes between healthy human individuals (dated by TCRdb to the early 2020s). The library relied on the immunoSEQ multiplex PCR assay. TCRdb holds this immuneACCESS table with in-frame rearrangements only. Some clones are missing; in checked studies, unresolved V genes explain under half, and the rest has no known cause. Counted in this sample were about 1.5 million clones; 95% to 99% of them appeared once. The ten largest clones add up to about 0.45% of the sample. The sequenced sample consisted of naive CD4+ T cells sorted from blood. This specimen's cell subset or site label, interpreted: CD45RA+ positively selected. The receptor set was obtained from a man aged 25-40 years in good health.

This rearrangement joins TRBV15 to TRBJ1-4, with unresolved D. Trimming removed 5 bases at V and 0 bases at J, with 10 bases between. CDR1 is LNHNV and CDR2 is YYDKDF in the germline V gene (reference sequence). This CDR3 has 15 residues. CDR3 loop: CATSGRPPTNEKLFF. The CDR3 nucleotides are TGTGCCACCAGCGGCAGACCGCCAACTAATGAAAAACTGTTTTTT.

The chain uses TRBV5-6 and TRBJ2-3, with D unresolved. This CDR3 has 14 amino acids. The V gene lost 5 bases and the J gene lost 0 bases, with 10 bases spanning the gap. CDR1 is SGHDT, CDR2 YYEEEE, per germline. This chain's CDR3 is CASSLITSTDTQYF. CDR3 nucleotide sequence: TGTGCCAGCAGTCTTATAACTAGCACAGATACGCAGTATTTT.

The table lists this clone with a count of one. V gene TRBV4-1 combines with J gene TRBJ2-5; possibly TRBD1 or TRBD2 for D (5 bases each). This CDR3 is 17 amino acids long. V gave up 3 bases and J gave up 0 bases, with 17 bases separating them. Germline V gene sequence: CDR1 MGHRA, CDR2 YSYEKL. CDR3 amino acids: CASSQEAGTQYQETQYF. CDR3 DNA: TGCGCCAGCAGCCAGGAGGCCGGGACCCAGTACCAAGAGACCCAGTACTTC.

This rearrangement joins TRBV19 to TRBJ2-1, with D hard to call. V lost 7 bases and J lost 4, with 14 bases in between. Germline CDR1 reads LNHDA; CDR2 reads SQIVND (reference sequence). The CDR3 covers 14 residues. CDR3 protein: CASTMGLTYNEQFF. In nucleotides, the CDR3 is TGTGCCAGTACCATGGGGTTAACTTACAATGAGCAGTTCTTC.

This chain links TRBV11-2 with TRBJ2-2; maybe TRBD1 (5 bases). The V gene lost 1 base and the J gene lost 3 bases, with 9 bases spanning the gap. Germline V gene sequence: CDR1 SGHAT, CDR2 FQNNGV. CDR3 length: 15 residues. For the CDR3, the DNA is TGTGCCAGCAGCTTAGCTGCCAGGGACACCGGGGAGCTGTTTTTT. Amino acids: CASSLAARDTGELFF.

The rearrangement links TRBV2 to TRBJ2-7; possible D gene TRBD1, 7 bases. In germline, CDR1 is SNHLY, CDR2 FYNNEI. The CDR3 extends over 14 amino acids. V was trimmed by 2 bases and J by 6 bases, leaving 14 bases between them. The CDR3 spells CASSELRGEGEQYF. CDR3 sequence (DNA): TGTGCCAGCAGTGAACTCAGGGGGGAAGGCGAGCAGTACTTC.

V and J are TRBV19 and TRBJ2-5; TRBD2 aligns across 12 bases. The CDR3 runs 16 residues. CDR1 LNHDA and CDR2 SQIVND come from the germline V gene (reference sequence). V lost 6 bases and J lost 0; bases outside the gene matches: 5. CDR3: CASRRRLAGDQETQYF. CDR3 DNA: TGTGCCAGTAGACGTCGACTAGCGGGAGACCAAGAGACCCAGTACTTC.

This clone was observed a single time. The chain joins TRBV29-1 to TRBJ2-7, with TRBD1 matching 8 bases. Germline V CDR1 and CDR2: SQVTM, ANQGSEA. The CDR3 extends over 13 amino acids. CDR3 in amino acids: CSRPRTGIYEQYF. CDR3 coding DNA: TGCAGTCGTCCCAGGACAGGGATCTACGAGCAGTACTTC.

This clone was seen once. The genes are TRBV5-4 and TRBJ2-5; D might be TRBD1 or TRBD2, each matching 5 bases. CDR3 length equals 19 residues. The germline V gene has CDR1 SGHNT and CDR2 YYREEE (reference sequence). Trimming pared 4 bases from V and 5 bases from J, leaving 30 bases between. CDR3 DNA sequence: TGTGCCAGCAGCCCCGGGATTCTAGGGGCGTCGGAGCGGCACGAGACCCAGTACTTC. It is translated as CASSPGILGASERHETQYF.

The chain has TRBV7-6 and TRBJ2-5, with 7 bases that match TRBD1. From germline, CDR1 is SGHVS and CDR2 FNYEAQ. This CDR3 is 13 amino acids long. Unmatched junction bases numbered 2, after V lost 0 bases and J lost 7 bases. CDR3 DNA sequence: TGTGCCAGCAGCTTAGCGTCAGGGGGGACCCAGTACTTC. Amino acids: CASSLASGGTQYF.

This clone has a single count. This sequence joins TRBV5-1 and TRBJ2-1, with unresolved D. CDR1 and CDR2 (germline): SGHRS, YFSETQ. The V end lost 0 bases, the J end lost 9 bases, and 13 bases lay between the germline ends. The CDR3 loop spans 14 amino acids. The CDR3 loop is CASSLGSQYGEQFF. The DNA of the CDR3 is TGCGCCAGCAGCTTGGGTTCCCAGTACGGTGAGCAGTTCTTC.

CDR3 DNA sequence: TGTGCCAGCGCCAATCCGGGGCTTTACGGGGCAGAGACCCAGTACTTC. Amino acid sequence: CASANPGLYGAETQYF. The gene calls are TRBV21-1 and TRBJ2-5. TRBV21-1 is a documented pseudogene. The CDR3 consists of 16 residues.

The gene calls are TRBV19 and TRBJ1-3; no firm D call. The CDR3 runs 13 residues. Germline V CDR1 and CDR2: LNHDA, SQIVND (reference sequence). V was pared by 8 bases and J by 3 bases, with 11 bases between. The CDR3 reads CASDGRIGNTIYF. The CDR3 nucleotides read TGTGCCAGTGACGGGCGGATTGGAAACACCATATATTTT.

Details on this clone: The junction shows a germline mismatch at one end, possibly a read error. The J gene is TRBJ2-3, the V gene TRBV19; TRBD2 matches at 11 bases. The CDR3 is 13 residues long. Germline CDR1 reads LNHDA; CDR2 reads SQIVND (reference sequence). This chain's CDR3 is CAGRLAGSDTQYF. The CDR3 nucleotides are TGTGCCGGTAGACTAGCGGGATCAGATACGCAGTATTTT.

V gene TRBV30 combines with J gene TRBJ2-7; no definite D call. The CDR3 sequence is 14 residues long. From germline, CDR1 is GTSNPN and CDR2 SVGIG (reference sequence). V was pared by 1 base and J by 5 bases, with 15 bases between. CDR3: CAWSGGTLLNEQYF. In DNA, the CDR3 is TGTGCCTGGAGTGGGGGAACTTTGTTAAACGAGCAGTACTTC.

This sequence joins TRBV7-2 and TRBJ1-5; TRBD1 matches 8 bases. V lost 1 base, J lost 7 bases, and 6 bases stayed unmatched. In germline, CDR1 is SGHTA, CDR2 FQGNSA. This CDR3 spans 15 amino acids. The CDR3 region is CASSLGAGQGQPQHF. DNA for the CDR3: TGTGCCAGCAGCTTAGGGGCCGGACAGGGCCAGCCCCAGCATTTT.

The genes are TRBV7-8 and TRBJ2-1, with TRBD2 matching over 9 bases. Germline trimming cut 11 bases from V and 0 bases from J; bases unmatched to any gene: 14. Germline CDR1 SGHVS, CDR2 FQNEAQ. The CDR3 loop spans 17 amino acids. CDR3 residues: CAASALAGASSYNEQFF. In DNA, the CDR3 is TGTGCCGCCAGCGCATTAGCGGGAGCGAGCTCCTACAATGAGCAGTTCTTC.

V is TRBV6-1 and J is TRBJ2-7, with D hard to call. Trimming cost V 0 bases and J 2 bases, with 5 bases left between them. Germline assignment: CDR1 MNHNS and CDR2 SASEGT. The CDR3 contains 13 residues. The CDR3 here is CASSEALTYEQYF. CDR3 DNA sequence: TGTGCCAGCAGTGAAGCGCTAACCTACGAGCAGTACTTC.

The gene calls are TRBV6-1 and TRBJ1-3; D might be TRBD1 (5 bases). V lost 2 bases and J 0 bases, leaving 11 bases between the germline ends. This CDR3 is 16 amino acids long. In germline, CDR1 is MNHNS, CDR2 SASEGT. The CDR3 region is CASSEQGWTSGNTIYF. The CDR3 DNA sequence: TGTGCCAGCAGTGAACAGGGCTGGACCTCTGGAAACACCATATATTTT.

This chain uses TRBV28 with TRBJ1-3, with TRBD1 as a possible D gene (6 bases). Germline CDR1 MDHEN, CDR2 SYDVKM. The CDR3 covers 15 residues. The V gene lost 4 bases and the J gene lost 3 bases, with 13 bases spanning the gap. Here the CDR3 reads CASSSTRGLGNTIYF. The CDR3 bases are TGTGCCAGCAGTTCCACCCGGGGGCTTGGAAACACCATATATTTT.

The chain links TRBV5-4 to TRBJ2-2; TRBD1 might be the D (5 bases). Trimming left V 0 bases short and J 5 bases short, with 11 bases between. Per germline, CDR1 SGHNT and CDR2 YYREEE (reference sequence). This CDR3 spans 15 amino acids. The CDR3 nucleotides read TGTGCCAGCAGCTTGGAAGGGGCACAGACCGGGGAGCTGTTTTTT. It is translated as CASSLEGAQTGELFF.

Comments on this clone: Within the sample, other DNA sequences also encode this same CDR3. This chain links TRBV28 with TRBJ2-3; D ambiguous. The CDR3 sequence is 11 residues long. Germline CDR1 reads MDHEN; CDR2 reads SYDVKM. Trimming pared 7 bases from V and 6 bases from J, leaving 8 bases between. The CDR3 DNA reads TGTGCCAGCACCTCTGTCGATACGCAGTATTTT. Amino acid sequence: CASTSVDTQYF.

This chain connects TRBV5-6 to TRBJ2-3; a weak D match, TRBD1 (6 bases). The V end was cut by 4 bases, the J end by 4 bases, with 19 bases between. This CDR3 has 16 amino acids. The germline gives CDR1 SGHDT, CDR2 YYEEEE. CDR3 bases: TGTGCCAGCAGCATTGGCTCTAACAGGGCCGCAGATACGCAGTATTTT. Translating gives CASSIGSNRAADTQYF.

The chain carries TRBV5-1 and TRBJ2-7; the D is unclear. The germline gives CDR1 SGHRS, CDR2 YFSETQ. The CDR3 extends over 15 amino acids. The V end was cut by 0 bases, the J end by 1 base, with 11 bases between. Here the CDR3 DNA reads TGCGCCAGCAGCTTGGTGCCCGGGCAATCCTACGAGCAGTACTTC. It yields the protein CASSLVPGQSYEQYF.

The rearrangement links TRBV7-9 to TRBJ2-7, with TRBD2 matching over 7 bases. V lost 0 bases and J lost 3; bases outside the gene matches: 2. Germline loops: CDR1 SEHNR, CDR2 FQNEAQ (reference sequence). CDR3 size: 14 residues. The CDR3 loop reads CASSLAGGLYEQYF. The CDR3 DNA reads TGTGCCAGCAGCTTAGCGGGAGGGCTCTACGAGCAGTACTTC.

This clone was found once. The J gene is TRBJ2-5, the V gene TRBV7-9; TRBD1 is a possible D gene (5 bases). Trimming shortened V by 5 bases and J by 2 bases, and 12 bases separated the two germline ends. CDR1 is SEHNR, CDR2 FQNEAQ, per germline (reference sequence). The CDR3 sequence is 14 residues long. CDR3 residues: CASSPMGHQETQYF. CDR3 DNA: TGTGCCAGCAGCCCTATGGGGCATCAAGAGACCCAGTACTTC.

The rearrangement uses TRBV9 and TRBJ2-5; maybe TRBD1 (6 bases). Trimming pared 3 bases from V and 6 bases from J, leaving 12 bases between. The CDR3 covers 13 residues. Germline V gene lookup returns CDR1 SGDLS and CDR2 YYNGEE. The DNA of the CDR3 is TGTGCCAGCAGCGCACCAGGGGCAAAGACCCAGTACTTC. As protein: CASSAPGAKTQYF.

The V gene is TRBV4-3, the J gene TRBJ2-5, with TRBD2 identical over 7 bases. This CDR3 is built from 17 residues. V lost 0 bases and J lost 4; bases outside the gene matches: 11. CDR1 and CDR2 from the germline V gene are LGHNA and YSLEER. Here the CDR3 reads CASSQDPGLVAGETQYF. DNA for the CDR3: TGCGCCAGCAGCCAAGATCCCGGCTTGGTAGCGGGAGAGACCCAGTACTTC.

The V gene is TRBV2, the J gene TRBJ2-1; 7 bases line up with TRBD1. This CDR3 spans 13 amino acids. Trimming cost V 6 bases and J 8 bases; bases outside gene matches: 7. The germline CDR1 and CDR2 sequences are SNHLY and FYNNEI. The CDR3 bases are TGTGCCAGCAGGGAGACAGGGAAAGATGAGCAGTTCTTC. Translated, it gives CASRETGKDEQFF. Variable domain in full (rest from reference TRBV2 and TRBJ2-1): EPEVTQTPSHQVTQMGQEVILRCVPISNHLYFYWYRQILGQKVEFLVSFYNNEISEKSEIFDDQFSVERPDGSNFTLKIRSTKLEDSAMYFCASRETGKDEQFFGPGTRLTVL.

The rearrangement uses TRBV30 and TRBJ2-1, with 9 bases that match TRBD2. There are 14 residues in the CDR3. The J segment lost 6 bases and the V segment lost 3 bases, leaving 6 bases of the junction unmatched. Germline CDR1 reads GTSNPN; CDR2 reads SVGIG (reference sequence). Here the CDR3 DNA reads TGTGCCTGGAGCTGGGGACTAGCTGTCAATGAGCAGTTCTTC. It yields the protein CAWSWGLAVNEQFF.

The chain employs TRBV11-2 and TRBJ2-7; 8 bases are shared with TRBD2. V lost 1 base to trimming and J lost 6 bases; unmatched junction nucleotides: 11. The CDR3 covers 16 residues. Per germline, CDR1 SGHAT and CDR2 FQNNGV. CDR3 nucleotides: TGTGCCAGCAGCTTAGCTGGGGGGACTAGTGATAGCGAGCAGTACTTC. This translates into CASSLAGGTSDSEQYF.